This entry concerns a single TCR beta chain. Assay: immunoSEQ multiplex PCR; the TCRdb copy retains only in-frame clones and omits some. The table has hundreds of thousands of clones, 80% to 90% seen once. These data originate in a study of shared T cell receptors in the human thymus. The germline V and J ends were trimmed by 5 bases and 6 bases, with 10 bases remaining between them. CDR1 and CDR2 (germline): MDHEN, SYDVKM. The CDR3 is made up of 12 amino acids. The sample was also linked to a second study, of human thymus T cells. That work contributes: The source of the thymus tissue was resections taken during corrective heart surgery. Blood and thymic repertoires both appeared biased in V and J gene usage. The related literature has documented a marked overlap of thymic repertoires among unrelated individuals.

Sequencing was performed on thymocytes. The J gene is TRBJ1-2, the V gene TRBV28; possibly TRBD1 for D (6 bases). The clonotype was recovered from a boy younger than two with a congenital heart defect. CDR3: CASSPTGDGYTF. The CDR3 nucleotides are TGTGCCAGCAGTCCGACAGGAGATGGCTACACCTTC.